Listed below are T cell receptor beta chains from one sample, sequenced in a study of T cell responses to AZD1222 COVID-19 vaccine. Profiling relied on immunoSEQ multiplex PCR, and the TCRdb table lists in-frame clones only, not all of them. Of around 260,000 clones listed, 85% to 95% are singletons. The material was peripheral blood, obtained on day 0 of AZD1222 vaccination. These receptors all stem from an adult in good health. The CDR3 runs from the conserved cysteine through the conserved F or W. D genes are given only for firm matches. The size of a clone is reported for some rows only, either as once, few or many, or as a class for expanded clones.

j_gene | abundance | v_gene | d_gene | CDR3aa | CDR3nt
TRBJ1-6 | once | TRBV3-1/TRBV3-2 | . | CASSQATVWGNSPLHF | TGTGCCAGCAGCCAAGCCACAGTGTGGGGAAATTCACCCCTCCACTTT
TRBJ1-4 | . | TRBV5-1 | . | CASRPGTGNEKLFF | TGCGCCAGCCGCCCCGGGACGGGTAATGAAAAACTGTTTTTT
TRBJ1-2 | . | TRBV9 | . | CASSVAGTSYGYTF | TGTGCCAGCAGCGTAGCTGGGACATCCTATGGCTACACCTTC
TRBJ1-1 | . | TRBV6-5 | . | CASSFKNTEAFF | TGTGCCAGCAGTTTCAAGAACACTGAAGCTTTCTTT
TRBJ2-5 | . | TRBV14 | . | CASSPPSGLQETQYF | TGTGCCAGCAGCCCTCCTTCCGGGCTACAAGAGACCCAGTACTTC
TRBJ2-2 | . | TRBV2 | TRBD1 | CASRGQGDTGELFF | TGTGCCAGCAGGGGACAGGGGGACACCGGGGAGCTGTTTTTT
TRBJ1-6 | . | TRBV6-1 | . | CASSEAGPTNSPLHF | TGTGCCAGCAGTGAAGCGGGTCCAACTAATTCACCCCTCCACTTT
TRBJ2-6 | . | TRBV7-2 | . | CASSLGLSGANVLTF | TGTGCCAGCAGCTTAGGGCTTTCTGGGGCCAACGTCCTGACTTTC
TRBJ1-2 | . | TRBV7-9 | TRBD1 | CASSLAGTGGGYTF | TGTGCCAGCAGCTTAGCCGGGACAGGCGGTGGCTACACCTTC
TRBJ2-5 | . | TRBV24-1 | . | CATSRGRETQYF | TGTGCCACCAGTAGGGGGAGGGAGACCCAGTACTTC
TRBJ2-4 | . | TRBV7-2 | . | CASSFNRANIQYF | TGTGCCAGCAGCTTTAACAGGGCTAACATTCAGTACTTC
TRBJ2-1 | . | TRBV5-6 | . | CASSLLVAASSYNEQFF | TGTGCCAGCAGCTTGCTGGTAGCGGCTAGCTCCTACAATGAGCAGTTCTTC
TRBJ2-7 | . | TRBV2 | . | CASSAFPNTDSYEQYF | TGTGCCAGCAGTGCCTTCCCGAATACAGATTCCTACGAGCAGTACTTC
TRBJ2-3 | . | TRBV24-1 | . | CATSDYPDTQYF | TGTGCCACCAGTGATTACCCAGATACGCAGTATTTT
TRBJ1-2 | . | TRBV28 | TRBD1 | CASRTGGLPGYGYTF | TGTGCCAGCAGGACAGGGGGGTTACCCGGCTATGGCTACACCTTC
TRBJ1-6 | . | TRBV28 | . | CASSFYTGRNSPLHF | TGTGCCAGCAGTTTCTACACAGGGCGCAATTCACCCCTCCACTTT
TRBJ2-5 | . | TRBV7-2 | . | CASSPVGLKTQYF | TGTGCCAGCAGCCCCGTTGGGTTGAAGACCCAGTACTTC
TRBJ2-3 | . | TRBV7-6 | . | CASSLSERLTDTQYF | TGTGCCAGCAGCTTAAGCGAGCGGCTCACAGATACGCAGTATTTT
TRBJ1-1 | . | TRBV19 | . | CASSPRPTTEAFF | TGTGCCAGTAGTCCTCGCCCCACGACTGAAGCTTTCTTT
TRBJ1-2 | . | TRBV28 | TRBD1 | CASSFGGTGLGYTF | TGTGCCAGCAGTTTCGGTGGGACAGGGCTGGGCTACACCTTC
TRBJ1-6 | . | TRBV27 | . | CASSLKRNSPLHF | TGTGCCAGCAGTTTAAAGAGGAATTCACCCCTCCACTTT
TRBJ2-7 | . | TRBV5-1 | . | CASSLDSTGEQYF | TGCGCCAGCAGCTTGGATTCCACGGGCGAGCAGTACTTC
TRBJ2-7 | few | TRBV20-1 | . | CSASESGAYEQYF | TGCAGTGCTAGTGAATCAGGGGCCTACGAGCAGTACTTC
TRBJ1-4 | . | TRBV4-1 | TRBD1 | CASSQVYGTGVEKLFF | TGCGCCAGCAGCCAAGTTTACGGGACAGGGGTCGAAAAACTGTTTTTT
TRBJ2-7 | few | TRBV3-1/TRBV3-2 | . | CASSQRGADEQYF | TGTGCCAGCAGCCAACGGGGAGCAGACGAGCAGTACTTC
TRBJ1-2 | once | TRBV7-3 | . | CASSLGRGEGYTF | TGTGCCAGCAGCTTGGGCAGGGGAGAGGGCTACACCTTC
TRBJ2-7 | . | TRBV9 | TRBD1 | CASSGGDREVYEQYF | TGTGCCAGCAGCGGGGGGGACAGGGAGGTCTACGAGCAGTACTTC
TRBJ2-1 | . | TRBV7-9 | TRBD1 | CASRPTGLNEQFF | TGTGCCAGCAGACCGACAGGGCTGAATGAGCAGTTCTTC
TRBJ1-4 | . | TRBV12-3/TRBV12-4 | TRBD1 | CATRTGGEKLFF | TGTGCCACCCGGACAGGGGGAGAAAAACTGTTTTTT
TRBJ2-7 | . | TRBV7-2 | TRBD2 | CASSLGAGVEQYF | TGTGCCAGCAGCTTAGGAGCGGGGGTCGAGCAGTACTTC
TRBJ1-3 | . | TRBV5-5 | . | CASSSFQLKSGNTIYF | TGTGCCAGCAGCTCATTCCAACTGAAGTCTGGAAACACCATATATTTT
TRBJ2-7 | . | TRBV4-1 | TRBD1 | CASSLTGTGVDEQYF | TGCGCCAGCAGCCTAACCGGGACAGGGGTTGACGAGCAGTACTTC
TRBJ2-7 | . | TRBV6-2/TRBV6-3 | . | CASSYAGTYEQYF | TGTGCCAGCAGTTACGCCGGGACCTACGAGCAGTACTTC
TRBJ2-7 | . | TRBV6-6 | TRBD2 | CASRTGTSGSYEQYF | TGTGCCAGCAGGACCGGGACTAGCGGGAGCTACGAGCAGTACTTC
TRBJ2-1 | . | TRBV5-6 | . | CASSRSQRMFF | TGTGCCAGCAGCAGATCACAGCGGATGTTCTTC
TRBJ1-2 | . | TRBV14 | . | CASSQDFYGYTF | TGTGCCAGCAGCCAAGATTTCTATGGCTACACCTTC
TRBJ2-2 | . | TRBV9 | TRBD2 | CASSVAQRGNTGELFF | TGTGCCAGCAGCGTAGCACAGCGGGGCAACACCGGGGAGCTGTTTTTT
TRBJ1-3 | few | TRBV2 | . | CASSDVGSGNTIYF | TGTGCCAGCAGTGACGTGGGCTCTGGAAACACCATATATTTT
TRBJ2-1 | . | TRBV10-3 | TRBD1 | CAISSGQGARNEQFF | TGTGCCATCAGCTCCGGACAGGGGGCGAGGAATGAGCAGTTCTTC
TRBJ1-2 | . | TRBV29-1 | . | CSVKGELNYGYTF | TGCAGCGTCAAGGGGGAACTTAACTATGGCTACACCTTC
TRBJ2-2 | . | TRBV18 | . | CASSPPMGPGELFF | TGTGCCAGCTCACCACCGATGGGTCCCGGGGAGCTGTTTTTT
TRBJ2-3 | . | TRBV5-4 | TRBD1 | CASSNPGQGATDTQYF | TGTGCCAGCAGCAATCCGGGACAGGGGGCCACAGATACGCAGTATTTT
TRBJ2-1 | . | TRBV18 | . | CASSPPRRDSYNEQFF | TGTGCCAGCTCACCACCTCGGCGGGACTCCTACAATGAGCAGTTCTTC
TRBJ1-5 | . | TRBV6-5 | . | CASSSQSSNQPQHF | TGTGCCAGCAGTTCTCAGTCTAGCAATCAGCCCCAGCATTTT
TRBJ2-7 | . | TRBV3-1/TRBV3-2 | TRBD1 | CASSQMTGAAGEQYF | TGTGCCAGCAGCCAAATGACAGGGGCCGCTGGGGAGCAGTACTTC
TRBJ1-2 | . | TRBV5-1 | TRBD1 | CASHRGEGAGGYTF | TGCGCCAGCCACCGGGGGGAGGGGGCTGGTGGCTACACCTTC
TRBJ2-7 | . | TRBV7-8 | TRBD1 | CASSPRLRDRHYEQYF | TGTGCCAGCAGCCCTCGCCTCCGGGACAGACACTACGAGCAGTACTTC
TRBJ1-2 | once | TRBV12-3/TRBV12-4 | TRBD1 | CASSDGTGTGYTF | TGTGCCAGCAGTGACGGGACAGGGACTGGCTACACCTTC
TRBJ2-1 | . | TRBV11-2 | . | CASSLGGTRHTNEQFF | TGTGCCAGCAGCTTAGGAGGGACTCGGCATACGAATGAGCAGTTCTTC
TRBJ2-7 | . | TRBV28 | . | CASGQGYEQYF | TGTGCCAGCGGGCAGGGCTACGAGCAGTACTTC
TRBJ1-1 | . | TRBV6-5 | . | CASSYNREAFF | TGTGCCAGCAGTTACAACAGGGAAGCTTTCTTT
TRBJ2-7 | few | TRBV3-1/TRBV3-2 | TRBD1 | CASSLPGGEQYF | TGTGCCAGCAGCCTCCCAGGGGGCGAGCAGTACTTC
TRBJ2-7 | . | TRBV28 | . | CASSRRVEQYF | TGTGCCAGCAGTCGCAGGGTCGAGCAGTACTTC
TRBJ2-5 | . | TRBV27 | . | CASSTGKTQYF | TGTGCCAGCAGTACAGGGAAGACCCAGTACTTC
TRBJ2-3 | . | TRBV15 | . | CATSRDRGPDTQYF | TGTGCCACCAGCAGAGACAGGGGACCAGATACGCAGTATTTT
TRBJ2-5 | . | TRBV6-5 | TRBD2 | CASRRLAGTQETQYF | TGTGCCAGCAGAAGACTAGCGGGGACCCAAGAGACCCAGTACTTC
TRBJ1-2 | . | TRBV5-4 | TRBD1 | CASSTFPGTGDAGGYTF | TGTGCCAGCAGCACATTCCCCGGGACAGGGGACGCGGGGGGCTACACCTTC
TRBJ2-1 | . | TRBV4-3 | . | CASSQDQGTAFNEQFF | TGCGCCAGCAGCCAAGATCAGGGGACGGCTTTTAATGAGCAGTTCTTC
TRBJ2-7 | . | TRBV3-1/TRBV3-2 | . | CASGRRGGYEQYF | TGTGCCAGCGGCCGAAGGGGGGGCTACGAGCAGTACTTC